The clone carrying this T cell receptor (beta chain) was detected once. Its cognate antigen is unknown. The data are from a study of cytomegalovirus exposure and HLA in healthy donors. Points from the study as a whole: In a later analysis, first-cohort TCR clusters were found to tend to co-occur in the 100 to 150 validation repertoires.

Only in-frame clones appear in the TCRdb table, and some are missing; sequencing was by immunoSEQ multiplex PCR. The sample shows some 85,000 clones, approximately 96% of them seen only once. These donors were members of the 120-subject validation cohort, a group separate from the approximately 700-subject first cohort. Sequences were obtained from PBMCs. This clonotype was sampled from a woman younger than 30 in good health and CMV-seronegative.

CDR3 loop: CASSPTPGLNYEQYF. The CDR3 region has the DNA TGTGCCAGTAGCCCAACGCCGGGACTAAACTACGAGCAGTACTTC. The rearrangement links TRBV19 to TRBJ2-7; 7 bases fit TRBD2. CDR3 length: 15 residues. V dropped 6 bases and J dropped 3; count of bases not matched to a gene: 11. CDR1 LNHDA and CDR2 SQIVND come from the germline V gene (reference sequence).